A single sample is the source of the 27 T cell receptor beta chains below, sequenced in a study of CD4+ T cells in melanoma. TCRdb keeps only in-frame clones here, not all; method: immunoSEQ multiplex PCR. The sample records about 14,000 clones, less than 65% being singletons. Sequencing input: cells from a culture (not recorded whether cultured in vitro). Receptors were obtained from a human donor with melanoma.

The DNA of the CDR3 is TGTGCCAGCAGATTTGACCCGACTCCCTCTGGAAACACCATATATTTT. Amino acids: CASRFDPTPSGNTIYF. The chain is built from TRBV5-5 and TRBJ1-3; no definite D call. The CDR3 has 16 residues. The V gene lost 5 bases and the J gene lost 0 bases, with 15 bases spanning the gap. From germline, CDR1 is SGHKS and CDR2 YYEKEE (reference sequence).

The V and J genes are TRBV10-3 and TRBJ1-1; D call uncertain. Germline loops: CDR1 ENHRY, CDR2 SYGVKD. The CDR3 spans 15 residues. The V end lost 0 bases, the J end lost 0 bases, and 8 bases lay between the germline ends. The CDR3 loop reads CAISESQDLNTEAFF. The CDR3, as DNA: TGTGCCATCAGTGAGTCGCAGGATCTGAACACTGAAGCTTTCTTT.

This chain connects TRBV12-5 to TRBJ1-2; D remains ambiguous. V lost 6 bases and J 8 bases, leaving 19 bases between the germline ends. CDR1 is LGHNT, CDR2 FRNRAP, per germline. The CDR3 is 14 amino acids. The CDR3 DNA reads TGTGCTAGTGGCGAGAAGTTCCAAGACGGGGGCTACACCTTC. Translation gives CASGEKFQDGGYTF.

The V and J genes are TRBV4-1 and TRBJ1-4; 8 bases fit TRBD1. Germline loops: CDR1 MGHRA, CDR2 YSYEKL. The CDR3 has 16 residues. Germline trimming cut 1 base from V and 7 bases from J; bases unmatched to any gene: 8. CDR3 sequence reads: CASSQAVGQGVEKLFF. CDR3 DNA: TGCGCCAGCAGCCAAGCTGTCGGACAGGGAGTTGAAAAACTGTTTTTT.

This clone was picked up one time. The J gene is TRBJ1-4, the V gene TRBV7-2; no definite D call. Germline loops: CDR1 SGHTA, CDR2 FQGNSA. V lost 2 bases and J lost 5, with 12 bases in between. The CDR3 loop spans 15 amino acids. CDR3 region: CASSLRRAKNEKLFF. DNA for the CDR3: TGTGCCAGCAGCTTAAGACGGGCCAAAAATGAAAAACTGTTTTTT.

The genes are TRBV4-2 and TRBJ1-1; perhaps TRBD1 as D (5 bases). The CDR3 loop spans 17 amino acids. Germline V gene lookup returns CDR1 LGHNA and CDR2 YNFKEQ. V dropped 7 bases and J dropped 1 base, with 22 bases sitting between them. This CDR3 is CASNLGRSMDGNTEAFF. CDR3 nucleotide sequence: TGTGCCAGCAACCTGGGACGGTCAATGGATGGGAACACTGAAGCTTTCTTT.

In this sample, this clone is medium-sized. The CDR3 loop reads CASSMRLAGETQYF. For the CDR3, the DNA is TGTGCCAGTAGTATGCGACTAGCGGGCGAGACCCAGTACTTC. This rearrangement joins TRBV19 to TRBJ2-5; 10 bases align to TRBD2. There are 14 residues in the CDR3. J lost 5 bases, V lost 3 bases, and 3 bases had no gene match. Germline V gene sequence: CDR1 LNHDA, CDR2 SQIVND (reference sequence).

This clone came up a few times. This chain connects TRBV6-5 to TRBJ2-7, with D hard to call. The V end lost 0 bases, the J end lost 5 bases, and 11 bases lay between the germline ends. The CDR3 is 14 residues long. Per germline, CDR1 MNHEY and CDR2 SVGAGI. The CDR3 coding sequence is TGTGCCAGCAGTTACTCGACTCTTGGGAACGAGCAGTACTTC. This encodes CASSYSTLGNEQYF.

The genes are TRBV7-9 and TRBJ2-4; 8 nucleotides agree with TRBD1. Germline CDR1 reads SEHNR; CDR2 reads FQNEAQ (reference sequence). With V trimmed by 3 bases and J by 4 bases, 11 bases remained unmatched. The CDR3 has 17 amino acids. The CDR3 region has the DNA TGTGCCAGCAGCTTTAATAGCCAGGGGGCCCAAAAAAACATTCAGTACTTC. The encoded protein is CASSFNSQGAQKNIQYF. Full variable domain (rest looked up from reference TRBV7-9 and TRBJ2-4): DTGVSQNPRHKITKRGQNVTFRCDPISEHNRLYWYRQTLGQGPEFLTYFQNEAQLEKSRLLSDRFSAERPKGSFSTLEIQRTEQGDSAMYLCASSFNSQGAQKNIQYFGAGTRLSVL.

The chain is built from TRBV7-8 and TRBJ2-5; D possibly corresponds to TRBD2 (6 bases). The CDR3 has 14 residues. Trimming cost V 4 bases and J 2 bases, with 11 bases left between them. From germline, CDR1 is SGHVS and CDR2 FQNEAQ. CDR3 region: CASSSSTSQETQYF. The CDR3 DNA reads as TGTGCCAGCAGCTCCTCGACTAGTCAAGAGACCCAGTACTTC. The full variable domain, its missing parts supplied by reference TRBV7-8 and TRBJ2-5, is GAGVSQSPRYKVAKRGQDVALRCDPISGHVSLFWYQQALGQGPEFLTYFQNEAQLDKSGLPSDRFFAERPEGSVSTLKIQRTQQEDSAVYLCASSSSTSQETQYFGPGTRLLVL.

This clone has just a few counts. The chain is built from TRBV2 and TRBJ1-4, with a tentative D call TRBD1 (6 bases). CDR3 length: 11 amino acids. Trimming shortened V by 7 bases and J by 10 bases, and 10 bases separated the two germline ends. Looked up from germline, CDR1 is SNHLY and CDR2 is FYNNEI. The CDR3 nucleotides are TGTGCCAGCAACGGACAGACAAAACTGTTTTTT. Protein product: CASNGQTKLFF. The variable domain in full, with the rest retrieved from reference TRBV2 and TRBJ1-4, is EPEVTQTPSHQVTQMGQEVILRCVPISNHLYFYWYRQILGQKVEFLVSFYNNEISEKSEIFDDQFSVERPDGSNFTLKIRSTKLEDSAMYFCASNGQTKLFFGSGTQLSVL.

This clone turned up a few times. The chain employs TRBV7-2 and TRBJ1-3; D unclear. CDR1 and CDR2 (germline): SGHTA, FQGNSA. CDR3 length: 12 residues. Trimming removed 3 bases from V and 4 bases from J, with 4 bases in between. CDR3 in amino acids: CASSFGGNTIYF. The CDR3 coding sequence is TGTGCCAGCAGCTTCGGGGGAAACACCATATATTTT.

The chain has TRBV5-1 and TRBJ2-2; the D gene is possibly TRBD2 (6 bases). Germline CDR1 SGHRS, CDR2 YFSETQ. CDR3 length equals 15 residues. The ends were cut back, 3 bases at V and 3 bases at J, with 12 bases in the middle. The CDR3 is CASSSLPGDTGELFF. In nucleotides, the CDR3 is TGCGCCAGCAGCTCGTTACCGGGGGACACCGGGGAGCTGTTTTTT.

J is TRBJ2-7 and V is TRBV13, with TRBD2 identical over 12 bases. Germline V CDR1 and CDR2: PRHDT, FYEKMQ (reference sequence). With 4 bases clipped from V and 2 bases from J, the junction kept 6 bases outside the gene matches. This CDR3 is 16 amino acids long. CDR3 sequence (DNA): TGTGCCAGCAGCTCCCGGACTAGCGGGGCTCCCTACGAGCAGTACTTC. This codes for CASSSRTSGAPYEQYF.

The chain joins TRBV19 to TRBJ2-3; 10 nucleotides match TRBD2. The CDR3 consists of 14 residues. The junction had 9 bases not matched to a gene; V was cut back by 11 bases and J by 4 bases. Looked up from germline, CDR1 is LNHDA and CDR2 is SQIVND (reference sequence). The CDR3 nucleotides are TGTGCCTCTAGGCCTAGCGGGGGCTCAGATACGCAGTATTTT. Translation: CASRPSGGSDTQYF.

V usage is TRBV5-1 and J usage is TRBJ1-1, with D uncertain. V lost 1 base to trimming and J lost 4 bases, with 5 bases between them. The CDR3 is made up of 12 amino acids. Germline V gene data show CDR1 as SGHRS and CDR2 as YFSETQ. CDR3 sequence reads: CASSLIGTEAFF. As DNA, the CDR3 is TGCGCCAGCAGCTTGATTGGCACTGAAGCTTTCTTT. The whole variable domain, remainder taken from reference TRBV5-1 and TRBJ1-1, is KAGVTQTPRYLIKTRGQQVTLSCSPISGHRSVSWYQQTPGQGLQFLFEYFSETQRNKGNFPGRFSGRQFSNSRSEMNVSTLELGDSALYLCASSLIGTEAFFGQGTRLTVV.

The rearrangement joins TRBV2 to TRBJ2-2; no reliable D call. The germline V gene encodes CDR1 SNHLY and CDR2 FYNNEI. The CDR3 is 14 amino acids. V lost 6 bases and J 1 base, leaving 9 bases between the germline ends. This chain's CDR3 is CASRTDGNTGELFF. The DNA of the CDR3 is TGTGCCAGCAGAACCGACGGGAACACCGGGGAGCTGTTTTTT.

The chain couples TRBV5-5 to TRBJ2-3, with 7 bases matching TRBD1. After removal of 2 bases from V and 5 bases from J, the junction contained 8 bases not matched to a gene. The germline CDR1 and CDR2 sequences are SGHKS and YYEKEE (reference sequence). The CDR3 runs to 15 residues. CDR3 protein: CASSFSRQGEDTQYF. The CDR3 bases are TGTGCCAGCAGCTTCTCGCGCCAGGGGGAAGATACGCAGTATTTT.

This clone has just one count. The chain recombines TRBV5-6 with TRBJ2-4; D unclear. CDR3 length: 16 amino acids. Trimming took off 7 bases at V and 0 bases at J, with 17 bases between the two ends. Germline CDR1 reads SGHDT; CDR2 reads YYEEEE. CDR3 nucleotides: TGTGCCAGCGGTTGGCGCACAAATCTAGCCAAAAACATTCAGTACTTC. Translating it yields CASGWRTNLAKNIQYF.

The sample holds a few counts of this clone. The chain is built from TRBV10-1 and TRBJ1-5, with D possibly being TRBD1 (5 bases). The CDR3 runs 13 residues. Trimming cost V 7 bases and J 7 bases, with 14 bases left between them. Germline values: CDR1 WNHNN, CDR2 SYGVQD (reference sequence). In DNA form, the CDR3 reads TGCGCCAGCATACCGGGGGGGGACCAGCCCCAGCATTTT. It specifies CASIPGGDQPQHF.

This clone has more than one count but fewer than ten. The chain links TRBV30 to TRBJ2-7; D uncertain. Germline V CDR1 and CDR2: GTSNPN, SVGIG (reference sequence). This CDR3 region has 12 residues. Trimming took 7 bases from V and 1 from J, leaving 11 bases between them. The CDR3 loop is CAYRRDSYEQYF. CDR3 nucleotides: TGTGCCTATCGCAGAGATTCCTACGAGCAGTACTTC.

V gene TRBV29-1 combines with J gene TRBJ1-5; a possible D gene is TRBD1 (6 bases). The V gene's germline CDR1 is SQVTM and CDR2 ANQGSEA. There are 13 residues in the CDR3. The V end lost 4 bases, the J end lost 5 bases, and 12 bases lay between the germline ends. CDR3 sequence (DNA): TGCAGCGTTGGGCAGGGGCTCGATCAGCCCCAGCATTTT. Its translation: CSVGQGLDQPQHF. Complete variable domain (other parts from reference TRBV29-1 and TRBJ1-5): SAVISQKPSRDICQRGTSLTIQCQVDSQVTMMFWYRQQPGQSLTLIATANQGSEATYESGFVIDKFPISRPNLTFSTLTVSNMSPEDSSIYLCSVGQGLDQPQHFGDGTRLSIL.

The chain uses TRBV19 and TRBJ2-5; 10 positions match TRBD2. Germline V gene sequence: CDR1 LNHDA, CDR2 SQIVND (reference sequence). The junction had 6 bases not matched to a gene; V was cut back by 3 bases and J by 5 bases. The length of the CDR3 is 15 residues. The CDR3 reads CASSMGAGGPETQYF. The CDR3 region has the DNA TGTGCCAGTAGTATGGGAGCGGGGGGGCCGGAGACCCAGTACTTC. The whole variable domain, remainder taken from reference TRBV19 and TRBJ2-5, is DGGITQSPKYLFRKEGQNVTLSCEQNLNHDAMYWYRQDPGQGLRLIYYSQIVNDFQKGDIAEGYSVSREKKESFPLTVTSAQKNPTAFYLCASSMGAGGPETQYFGPGTRLLVL.

Only one count was recorded for this clone. This chain links TRBV28 with TRBJ2-7; D perhaps matches TRBD2 (7 bases). The CDR3 extends over 16 amino acids. Looked up from germline, CDR1 is MDHEN and CDR2 is SYDVKM. The ends were cut back, 2 bases at V and 2 bases at J, with 16 bases in the middle. In DNA, the CDR3 is TGTGCCAGCAGTTTAGGGGGGGCTGTCGGCACCTACGAGCAGTACTTC. Protein: CASSLGGAVGTYEQYF.

V is TRBV18 and J is TRBJ2-2; 7 bases agree with TRBD1. Germline loops: CDR1 KGHSH, CDR2 LQKENI. The CDR3 contains 16 residues. J gave up 2 bases and V 3 bases, and 6 bases lay outside the gene matches. The CDR3 region is CASSPRGQPNTGELFF. The CDR3 nucleotides read TGTGCCAGCTCACCCAGGGGACAGCCCAACACCGGGGAGCTGTTTTTT.

This clone has more than one count but fewer than ten. This sequence joins TRBV18 and TRBJ1-1; TRBD1 agrees at 7 bases. Losses at the gene ends were 6 bases for V and 4 bases for J; bases not matched to a gene: 8. Germline CDR1 and CDR2: KGHSH and LQKENI. The CDR3 runs to 14 residues. The CDR3 sequence: CASSTRQGLTEAFF. The CDR3 bases are TGTGCCAGCTCGACTAGACAGGGCCTCACTGAAGCTTTCTTT.

The chain links TRBV30 to TRBJ2-7; no definite D call. CDR3 length: 13 amino acids. V shed 5 bases and J shed 3 bases, with 14 bases lying between them. Germline CDR1 GTSNPN, CDR2 SVGIG (reference sequence). The CDR3 bases are TGTGCCTGGGCCCCCGGATTTGTCTACGAGCAGTACTTC. It yields the protein CAWAPGFVYEQYF.